This T cell receptor beta chain was sequenced during a study of spatial heterogeneity in lung cancer. Study-wide points: For expanded intratumoral alpha and beta TCRs, counts tracked tumor mutation counts.

Within the sample, this clonotype is medium-sized. Its antigen is currently unknown. The CDR3 length is 20 residues. J lost 1 base, V lost 1 base, and 14 bases had no gene match. Germline V gene sequence: CDR1 LGHDT, CDR2 YNNKEL (reference sequence). Time point specified: sample taken at primary tumor resection. TCRdb passed the 5' RACE reads through MiXCR, listing each CDR3 protein once. The data contain some 7,000 distinct CDR3 sequences, more than 13% of them singletons. The sequence was collected from a female donor with early-stage non-small cell lung cancer. The V call is TRBV3-1, the J call TRBJ2-2, with 8 bases lining up with TRBD1. The sample consisted of lung tumor tissue, taken at surgery. CDR3: CASSQGLYGQGVWNTGELFF. CDR3 coding DNA: TGTGCCAGCAGCCAAGGTCTTTACGGACAGGGAGTATGGAACACCGGGGAGCTGTTTTTT. Drawing the rest from reference TRBV3-1 and TRBJ2-2, the complete variable domain is DTAVSQTPKYLVTQMGNDKSIKCEQNLGHDTMYWYKQDSKKFLKIMFSYNNKELIINETVPNRFSPKSPDKAHLNLHINSLELGDSAVYFCASSQGLYGQGVWNTGELFFGEGSRLTVL.